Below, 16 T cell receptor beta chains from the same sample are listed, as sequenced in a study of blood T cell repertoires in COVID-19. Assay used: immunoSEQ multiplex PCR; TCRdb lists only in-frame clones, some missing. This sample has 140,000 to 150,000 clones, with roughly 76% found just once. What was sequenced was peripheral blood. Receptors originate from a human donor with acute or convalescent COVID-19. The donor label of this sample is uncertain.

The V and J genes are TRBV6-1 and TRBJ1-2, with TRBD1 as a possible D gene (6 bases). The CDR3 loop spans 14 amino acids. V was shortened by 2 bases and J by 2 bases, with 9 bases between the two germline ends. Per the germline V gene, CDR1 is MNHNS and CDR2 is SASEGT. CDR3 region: CASSESQGNYGYTF. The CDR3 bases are TGTGCCAGCAGTGAATCCCAGGGGAACTATGGCTACACCTTC.

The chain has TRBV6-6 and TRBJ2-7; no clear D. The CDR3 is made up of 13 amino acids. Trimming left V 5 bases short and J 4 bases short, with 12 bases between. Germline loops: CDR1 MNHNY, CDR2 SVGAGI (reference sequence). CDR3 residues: CASSHELVYEQYF. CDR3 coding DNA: TGTGCCAGCAGTCACGAACTGGTTTACGAGCAGTACTTC.

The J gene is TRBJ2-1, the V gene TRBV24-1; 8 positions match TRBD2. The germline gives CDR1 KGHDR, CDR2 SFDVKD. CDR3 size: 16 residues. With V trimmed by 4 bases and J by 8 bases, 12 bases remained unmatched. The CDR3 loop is CATSEGGRSGGDEQFF. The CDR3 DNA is TGTGCCACCAGTGAAGGTGGGAGAAGCGGGGGTGATGAGCAGTTCTTC.

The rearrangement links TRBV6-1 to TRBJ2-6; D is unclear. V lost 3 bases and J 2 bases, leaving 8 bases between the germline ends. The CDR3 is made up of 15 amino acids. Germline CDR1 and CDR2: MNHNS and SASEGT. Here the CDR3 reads CASSETLPGANVLTF. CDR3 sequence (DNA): TGTGCCAGCAGTGAGACATTACCTGGGGCCAACGTCCTGACTTTC.

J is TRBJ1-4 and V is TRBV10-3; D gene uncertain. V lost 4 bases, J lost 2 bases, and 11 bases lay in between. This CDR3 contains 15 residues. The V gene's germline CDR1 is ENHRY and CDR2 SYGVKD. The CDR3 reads CAISVEGTTNEKLFF. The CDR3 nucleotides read TGTGCCATCAGTGTCGAGGGCACGACTAATGAAAAACTGTTTTTT.

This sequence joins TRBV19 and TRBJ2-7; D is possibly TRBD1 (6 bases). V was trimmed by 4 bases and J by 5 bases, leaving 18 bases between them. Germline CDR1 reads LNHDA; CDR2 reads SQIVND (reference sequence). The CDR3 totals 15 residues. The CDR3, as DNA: TGTGCCAGTAGTACCAGACAGGCCCTGCTCCACGAGCAGTACTTC. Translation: CASSTRQALLHEQYF.

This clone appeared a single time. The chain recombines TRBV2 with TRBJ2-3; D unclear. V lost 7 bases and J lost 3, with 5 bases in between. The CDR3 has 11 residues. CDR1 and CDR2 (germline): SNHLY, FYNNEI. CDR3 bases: TGTGCCAGCACTAGTACAGATACGCAGTATTTT. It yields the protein CASTSTDTQYF.

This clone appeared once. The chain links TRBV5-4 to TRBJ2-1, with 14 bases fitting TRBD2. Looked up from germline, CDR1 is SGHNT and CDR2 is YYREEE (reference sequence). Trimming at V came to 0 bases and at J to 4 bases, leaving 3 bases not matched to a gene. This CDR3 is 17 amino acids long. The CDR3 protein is CASSLGGTSGGYNEQFF. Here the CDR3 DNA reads TGTGCCAGCAGCTTGGGCGGGACTAGCGGGGGATACAATGAGCAGTTCTTC.

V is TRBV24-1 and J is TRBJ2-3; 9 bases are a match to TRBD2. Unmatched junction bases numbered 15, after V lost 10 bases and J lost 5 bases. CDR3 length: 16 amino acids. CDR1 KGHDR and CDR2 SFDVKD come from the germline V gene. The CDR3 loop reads CATSPIAAGGRDTQYF. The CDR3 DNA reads TGTGCCACTTCCCCAATCGCGGCGGGGGGGCGAGATACGCAGTATTTT.

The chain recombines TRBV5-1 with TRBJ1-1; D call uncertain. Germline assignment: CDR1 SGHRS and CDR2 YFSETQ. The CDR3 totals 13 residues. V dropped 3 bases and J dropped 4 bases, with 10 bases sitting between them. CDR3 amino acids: CASSYRPGTEAFF. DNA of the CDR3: TGCGCCAGCAGCTACCGCCCGGGCACTGAAGCTTTCTTT.

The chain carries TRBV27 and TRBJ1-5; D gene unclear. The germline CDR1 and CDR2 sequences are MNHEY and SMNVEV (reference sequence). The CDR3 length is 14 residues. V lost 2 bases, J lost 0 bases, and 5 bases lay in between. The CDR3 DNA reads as TGTGCCAGCAGTTTAATCGGTAGCAATCAGCCCCAGCATTTT. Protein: CASSLIGSNQPQHF.

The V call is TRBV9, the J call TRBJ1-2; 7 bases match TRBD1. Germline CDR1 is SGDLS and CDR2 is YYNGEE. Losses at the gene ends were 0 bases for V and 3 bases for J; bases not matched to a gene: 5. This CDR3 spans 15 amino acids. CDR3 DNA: TGTGCCAGCAGCGTAGCGGGACAGTTAGACTATGGCTACACCTTC. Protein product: CASSVAGQLDYGYTF.

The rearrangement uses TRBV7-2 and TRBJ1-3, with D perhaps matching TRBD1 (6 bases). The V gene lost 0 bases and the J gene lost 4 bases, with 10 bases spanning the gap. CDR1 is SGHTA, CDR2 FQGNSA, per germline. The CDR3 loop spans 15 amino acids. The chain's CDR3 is CASSLAWGQGNTIYF. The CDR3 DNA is TGTGCCAGCAGCTTAGCGTGGGGGCAAGGAAACACCATATATTTT.

The DNA for the CDR3 is TGTGCCAGCAGCCCCCGAGGCCTCATGGGTGATGAAAAACTGTTTTTT. It codes for CASSPRGLMGDEKLFF. V gene TRBV9 combines with J gene TRBJ1-4; D not resolved. There are 16 residues in the CDR3. The V gene's germline CDR1 is SGDLS and CDR2 YYNGEE. V was clipped by 4 bases and J by 6 bases, with 19 bases between them.

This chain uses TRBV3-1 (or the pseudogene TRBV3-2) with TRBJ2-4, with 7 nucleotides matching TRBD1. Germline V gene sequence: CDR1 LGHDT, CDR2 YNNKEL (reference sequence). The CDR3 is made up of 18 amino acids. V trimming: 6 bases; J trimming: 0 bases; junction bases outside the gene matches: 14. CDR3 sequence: CASSRATGDLLAKNIQYF. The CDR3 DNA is TGTGCCAGCAGTCGGGCCACAGGGGACCTTCTAGCCAAAAACATTCAGTACTTC.

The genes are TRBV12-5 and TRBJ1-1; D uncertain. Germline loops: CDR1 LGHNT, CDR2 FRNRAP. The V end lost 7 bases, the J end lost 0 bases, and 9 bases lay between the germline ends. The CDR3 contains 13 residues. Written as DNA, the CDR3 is TGTGCTAGTGCCCCTCCTCTGAACACTGAAGCTTTCTTT. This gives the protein CASAPPLNTEAFF.